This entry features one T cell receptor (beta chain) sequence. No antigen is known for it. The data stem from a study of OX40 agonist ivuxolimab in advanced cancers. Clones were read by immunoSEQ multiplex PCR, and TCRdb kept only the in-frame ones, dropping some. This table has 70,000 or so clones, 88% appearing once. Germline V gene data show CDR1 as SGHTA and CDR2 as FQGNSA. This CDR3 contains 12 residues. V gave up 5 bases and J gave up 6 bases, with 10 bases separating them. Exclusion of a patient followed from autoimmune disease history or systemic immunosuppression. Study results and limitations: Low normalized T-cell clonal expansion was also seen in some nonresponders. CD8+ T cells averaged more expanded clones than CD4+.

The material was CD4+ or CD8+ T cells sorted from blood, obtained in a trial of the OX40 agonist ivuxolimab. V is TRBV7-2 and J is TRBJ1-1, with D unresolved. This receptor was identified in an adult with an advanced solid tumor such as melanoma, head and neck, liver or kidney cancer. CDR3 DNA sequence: TGTGCCAGCAGCCCCCAGAGTTCTGAAGCTTTCTTT. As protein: CASSPQSSEAFF.